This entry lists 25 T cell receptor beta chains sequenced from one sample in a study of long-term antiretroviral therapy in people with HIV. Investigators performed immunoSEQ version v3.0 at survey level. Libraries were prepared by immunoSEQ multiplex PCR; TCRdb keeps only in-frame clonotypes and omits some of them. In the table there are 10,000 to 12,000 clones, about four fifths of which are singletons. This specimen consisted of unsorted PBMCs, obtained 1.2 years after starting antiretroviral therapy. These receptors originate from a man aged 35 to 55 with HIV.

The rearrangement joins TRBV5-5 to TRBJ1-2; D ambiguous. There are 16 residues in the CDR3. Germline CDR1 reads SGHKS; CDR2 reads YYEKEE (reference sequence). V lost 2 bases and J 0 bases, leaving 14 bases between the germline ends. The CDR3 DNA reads TGTGCCAGCAGCTTTCGAGGTCAGGTCGCTAACTATGGCTACACCTTC. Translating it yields CASSFRGQVANYGYTF. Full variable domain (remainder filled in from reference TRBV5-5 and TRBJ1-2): DAGVTQSPTHLIKTRGQQVTLRCSPISGHKSVSWYQQVLGQGPQFIFQYYEKEERGRGNFPDRFSARQFPNYSSELNVNALLLGDSALYLCASSFRGQVANYGYTFGSGTRLTVV.

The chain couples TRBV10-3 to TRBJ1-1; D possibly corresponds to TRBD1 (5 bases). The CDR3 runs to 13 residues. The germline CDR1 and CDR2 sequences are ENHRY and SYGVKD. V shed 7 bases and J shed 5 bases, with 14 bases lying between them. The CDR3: CAITGDSRTEAFF. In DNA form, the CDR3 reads TGTGCCATCACCGGAGACAGTAGGACTGAAGCTTTCTTT.

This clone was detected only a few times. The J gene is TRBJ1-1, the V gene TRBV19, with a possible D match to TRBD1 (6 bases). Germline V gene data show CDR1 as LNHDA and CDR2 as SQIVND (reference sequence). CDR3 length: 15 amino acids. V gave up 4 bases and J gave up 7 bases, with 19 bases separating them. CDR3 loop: CASSNGQWGMDEAFF. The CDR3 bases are TGTGCCAGTAGTAACGGACAGTGGGGGATGGATGAAGCTTTCTTT.

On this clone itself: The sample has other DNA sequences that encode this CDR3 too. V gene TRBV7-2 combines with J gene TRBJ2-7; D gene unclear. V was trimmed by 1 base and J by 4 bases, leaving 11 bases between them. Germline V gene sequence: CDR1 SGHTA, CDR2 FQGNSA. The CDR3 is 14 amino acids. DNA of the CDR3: TGTGCCAGCAGCTTAGAACCGGGTCCATACGAGCAGTACTTC. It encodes CASSLEPGPYEQYF.

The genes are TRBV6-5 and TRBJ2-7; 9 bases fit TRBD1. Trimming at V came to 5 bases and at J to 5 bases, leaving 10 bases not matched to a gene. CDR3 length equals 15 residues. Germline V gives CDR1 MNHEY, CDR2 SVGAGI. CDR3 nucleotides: TGTGCCAGCAGTCTCGGACAGGGGACGGGCGACGAGCAGTACTTC. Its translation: CASSLGQGTGDEQYF.

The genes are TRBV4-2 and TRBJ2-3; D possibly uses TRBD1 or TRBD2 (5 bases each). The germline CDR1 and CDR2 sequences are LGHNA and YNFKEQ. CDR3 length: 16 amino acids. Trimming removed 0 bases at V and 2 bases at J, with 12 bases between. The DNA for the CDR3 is TGTGCCAGCAGCCAAGAAGGGGCGACTAACACAGATACGCAGTATTTT. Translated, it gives CASSQEGATNTDTQYF.

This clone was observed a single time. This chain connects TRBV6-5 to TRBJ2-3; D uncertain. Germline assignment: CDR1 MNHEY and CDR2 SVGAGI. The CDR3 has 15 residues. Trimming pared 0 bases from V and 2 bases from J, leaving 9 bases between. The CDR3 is CASSYSLGSTDTQYF. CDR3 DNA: TGTGCCAGCAGTTACTCGCTGGGTTCCACAGATACGCAGTATTTT.

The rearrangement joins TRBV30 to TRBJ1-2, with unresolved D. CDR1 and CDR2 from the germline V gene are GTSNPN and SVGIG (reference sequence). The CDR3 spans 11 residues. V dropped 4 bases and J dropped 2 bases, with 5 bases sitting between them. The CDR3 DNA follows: TGTGCCTGGACGGTCAACTATGGCTACACCTTC. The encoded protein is CAWTVNYGYTF.

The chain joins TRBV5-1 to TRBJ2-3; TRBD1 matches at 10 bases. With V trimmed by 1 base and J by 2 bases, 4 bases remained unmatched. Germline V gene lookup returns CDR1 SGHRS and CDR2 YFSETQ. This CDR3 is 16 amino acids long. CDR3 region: CASSLQTGGPTDTQYF. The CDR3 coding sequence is TGCGCCAGCAGCTTGCAGACAGGGGGCCCCACAGATACGCAGTATTTT.

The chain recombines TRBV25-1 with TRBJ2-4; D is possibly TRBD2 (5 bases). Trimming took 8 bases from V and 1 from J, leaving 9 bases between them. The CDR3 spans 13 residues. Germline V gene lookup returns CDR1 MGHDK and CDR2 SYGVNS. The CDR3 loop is CASASGAKNIQYF. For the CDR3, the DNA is TGTGCCAGCGCGTCGGGGGCCAAAAACATTCAGTACTTC.

In DNA, the CDR3 is TGTGCCAGCTCACCACCTAGGGACAGGGGTGCCGGCAATCAGCCCCAGCATTTT. This encodes CASSPPRDRGAGNQPQHF. The chain carries TRBV18 and TRBJ1-5; TRBD1 matches at 10 bases. CDR1 is KGHSH, CDR2 LQKENI, per germline. The CDR3 length is 18 residues. After removal of 0 bases from V and 2 bases from J, the junction contained 7 bases not matched to a gene.

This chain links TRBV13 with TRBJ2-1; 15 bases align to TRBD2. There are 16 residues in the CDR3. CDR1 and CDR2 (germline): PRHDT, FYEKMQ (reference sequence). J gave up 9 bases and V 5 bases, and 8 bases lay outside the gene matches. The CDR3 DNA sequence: TGTGCCAGCAGCGCTCCCGGGACTAGCGGGGGGTTTGAGCAGTTCTTC. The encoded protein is CASSAPGTSGGFEQFF. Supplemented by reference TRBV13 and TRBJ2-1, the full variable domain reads AAGVIQSPRHLIKEKRETATLKCYPIPRHDTVYWYQQGPGQDPQFLISFYEKMQSDKGSIPDRFSAQQFSDYHSELNMSSLELGDSALYFCASSAPGTSGGFEQFFGPGTRLTVL.

CDR3 amino acids: CASSPGTGSNQPQHF. CDR3 sequence (DNA): TGTGCCAGCTCACCAGGGACAGGGTCGAATCAGCCCCAGCATTTT. V usage is TRBV18 and J usage is TRBJ1-5; 9 positions match TRBD1. V was pared by 2 bases and J by 4 bases, with 3 bases of the junction left unmatched. Germline CDR1 and CDR2: KGHSH and LQKENI. The CDR3 length is 15 residues. The variable domain in full, completed from reference TRBV18 and TRBJ1-5, reads NAGVMQNPRHLVRRRGQEARLRCSPMKGHSHVYWYRQLPEEGLKFMVYLQKENIIDESGMPKERFSAEFPKEGPSILRIQQVVRGDSAAYFCASSPGTGSNQPQHFGDGTRLSIL.

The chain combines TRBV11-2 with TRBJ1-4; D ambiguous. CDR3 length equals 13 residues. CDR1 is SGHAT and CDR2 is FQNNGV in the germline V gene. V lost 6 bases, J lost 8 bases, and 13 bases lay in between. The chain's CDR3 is CASRGMAWEKLFF. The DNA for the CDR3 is TGTGCCAGCAGGGGAATGGCGTGGGAAAAACTGTTTTTT.

CDR3 protein: CASLSPNSGANVLTF. The CDR3 coding sequence is TGTGCCAGCCTTTCTCCCAACTCTGGGGCCAACGTCCTGACTTTC. The V gene is TRBV6-6, the J gene TRBJ2-6; D unclear. This CDR3 has 15 amino acids. V lost 8 bases and J 0 bases, leaving 11 bases between the germline ends. Germline V CDR1 and CDR2: MNHNY, SVGAGI (reference sequence).

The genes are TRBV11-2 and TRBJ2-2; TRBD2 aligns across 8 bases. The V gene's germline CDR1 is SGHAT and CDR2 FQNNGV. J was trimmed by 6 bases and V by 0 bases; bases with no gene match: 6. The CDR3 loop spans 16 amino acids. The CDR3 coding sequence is TGTGCCAGCAGCTTAGAGGCAAGCGGGGGTGCCGGGGAGCTGTTTTTT. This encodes CASSLEASGGAGELFF. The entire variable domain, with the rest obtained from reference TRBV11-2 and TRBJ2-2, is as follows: EAGVAQSPRYKIIEKRQSVAFWCNPISGHATLYWYQQILGQGPKLLIQFQNNGVVDDSQLPKDRFSAERLKGVDSTLKIQPAKLEDSAVYLCASSLEASGGAGELFFGEGSRLTVL.

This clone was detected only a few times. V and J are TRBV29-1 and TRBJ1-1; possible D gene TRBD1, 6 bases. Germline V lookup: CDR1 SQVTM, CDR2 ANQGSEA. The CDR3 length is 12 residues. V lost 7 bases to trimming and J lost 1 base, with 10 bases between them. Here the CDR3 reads CSGRGQNTEAFF. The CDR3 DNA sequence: TGCAGCGGGAGGGGACAGAACACTGAAGCTTTCTTT.

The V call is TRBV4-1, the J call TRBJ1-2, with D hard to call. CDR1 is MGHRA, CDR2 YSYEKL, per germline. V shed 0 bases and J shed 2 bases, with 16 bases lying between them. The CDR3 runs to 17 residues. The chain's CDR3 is CASSQDLDRGANYGYTF. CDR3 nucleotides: TGCGCCAGCAGCCAAGATTTGGATCGGGGAGCAAACTATGGCTACACCTTC.

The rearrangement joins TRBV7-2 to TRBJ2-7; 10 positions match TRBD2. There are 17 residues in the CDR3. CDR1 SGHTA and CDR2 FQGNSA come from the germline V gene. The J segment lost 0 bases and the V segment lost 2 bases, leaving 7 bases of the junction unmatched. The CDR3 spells CASSLKTSGAFSYEQYF. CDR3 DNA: TGTGCCAGCAGCTTAAAAACTAGCGGGGCCTTCTCCTACGAGCAGTACTTC.

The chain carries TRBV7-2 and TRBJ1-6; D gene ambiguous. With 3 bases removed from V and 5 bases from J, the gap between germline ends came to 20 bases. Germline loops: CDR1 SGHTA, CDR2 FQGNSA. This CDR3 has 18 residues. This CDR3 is CASSFLGSVLPNNSPLHF. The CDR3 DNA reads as TGTGCCAGCAGCTTCCTCGGATCGGTCCTCCCCAATAATTCACCCCTCCACTTT.

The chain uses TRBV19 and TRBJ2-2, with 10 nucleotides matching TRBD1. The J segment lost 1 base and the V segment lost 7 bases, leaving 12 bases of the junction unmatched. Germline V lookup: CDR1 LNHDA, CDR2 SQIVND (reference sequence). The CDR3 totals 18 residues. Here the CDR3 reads CASNGLRDRGQNTGELFF. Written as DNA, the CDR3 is TGTGCCAGTAATGGCCTAAGGGACAGGGGACAGAACACCGGGGAGCTGTTTTTT.

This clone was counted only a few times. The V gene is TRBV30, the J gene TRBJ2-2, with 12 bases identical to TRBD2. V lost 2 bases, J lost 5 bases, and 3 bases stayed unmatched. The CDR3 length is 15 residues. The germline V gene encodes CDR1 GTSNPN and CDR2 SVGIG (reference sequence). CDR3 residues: CAWSLGTSGTGELFF. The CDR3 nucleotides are TGTGCCTGGAGTCTCGGGACTAGCGGGACCGGGGAGCTGTTTTTT.

CDR3 amino acids: CASSQSTGGSNYGYTF. The DNA for the CDR3 is TGTGCCAGCAGCCAAAGCACAGGGGGCTCTAACTATGGCTACACCTTC. The genes are TRBV9 and TRBJ1-2; 9 nucleotides match TRBD1. Germline V gives CDR1 SGDLS, CDR2 YYNGEE. J gave up 0 bases and V 4 bases, and 7 bases lay outside the gene matches. CDR3 length: 16 amino acids.

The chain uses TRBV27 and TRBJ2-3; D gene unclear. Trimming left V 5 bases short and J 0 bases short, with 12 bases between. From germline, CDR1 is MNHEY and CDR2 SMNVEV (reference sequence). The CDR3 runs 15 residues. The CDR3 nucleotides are TGTGCCAGCAGTATTGGGTGGGTTAGCACAGATACGCAGTATTTT. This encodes CASSIGWVSTDTQYF.

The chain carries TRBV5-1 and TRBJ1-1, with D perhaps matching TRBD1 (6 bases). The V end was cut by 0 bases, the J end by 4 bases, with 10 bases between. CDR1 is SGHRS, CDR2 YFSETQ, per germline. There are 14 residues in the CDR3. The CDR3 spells CASSLEGGVTEAFF. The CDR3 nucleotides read TGCGCCAGCAGCTTGGAGGGGGGTGTCACTGAAGCTTTCTTT.